These 27 T cell receptor beta chains originate from one sample sequenced in a study of siplizumab effects on memory and regulatory T cells. The assay was immunoSEQ multiplex PCR, and TCRdb's table has in-frame clones only and misses some. The table lists 70,000 to 100,000 clones, over 85% of them singletons, with about 6.7% in the top ten. Sequencing was done on a sample of CD8+ T cells sorted from blood. The receptors were sampled from a human donor in good health.

CDR3 nucleotides: TGTGCCAGCAGCGGGCGTGTTGCGGGGGCCGGGGAGCTGTTTTTT. Translation: CASSGRVAGAGELFF. This chain uses TRBV14 with TRBJ2-2, with 7 bases fitting TRBD2. The V gene end was trimmed by 5 bases and the J gene end by 6 bases; junction bases not matched to a gene: 9. This CDR3 region has 15 residues. CDR1 is SGHDN, CDR2 FVKESK, per germline. Full variable domain (remainder filled in from reference TRBV14 and TRBJ2-2): EAGVTQFPSHSVIEKGQTVTLRCDPISGHDNLYWYRRVMGKEIKFLLHFVKESKQDESGMPNNRFLAERTGGTYSTLKVQPAELEDSGVYFCASSGRVAGAGELFFGEGSRLTVL.

This clone was seen a single time. The chain combines TRBV4-3 with TRBJ1-1; a possible D gene is TRBD1 (5 bases). Trimming removed 4 bases at V and 0 bases at J, with 15 bases between. Per the germline V gene, CDR1 is LGHNA and CDR2 is YSLEER. The CDR3 spans 16 residues. In nucleotides, the CDR3 is TGCGCCAGCAGCCCCTCCCTAGACAGCCTGAACACTGAAGCTTTCTTT. Translating it yields CASSPSLDSLNTEAFF.

The chain employs TRBV20-1 and TRBJ1-1, with D possibly being TRBD1 (6 bases). Trimming stripped 7 bases from V and 10 bases from J, with 10 bases between. Germline loops: CDR1 DFQATT, CDR2 SNEGSKA (reference sequence). This CDR3 spans 9 amino acids. The CDR3 loop reads CSEQGGAFF. The DNA of the CDR3 is TGCAGTGAACAGGGTGGAGCTTTCTTT.

The V and J genes are TRBV30 and TRBJ1-2, with TRBD1 as a possible D gene (5 bases). Germline V gene sequence: CDR1 GTSNPN, CDR2 SVGIG (reference sequence). The CDR3 consists of 16 residues. Trimming left V 2 bases short and J 5 bases short, with 21 bases between. The CDR3 nucleotides are TGTGCCTGGAGTCCTAACCCCCCGGGGCTGGTGTATGGCTACACCTTC. Its translation: CAWSPNPPGLVYGYTF.

The rearrangement joins TRBV4-1 to TRBJ1-1, with D possibly matching TRBD1 (5 bases). V was trimmed by 2 bases and J by 5 bases, leaving 18 bases between them. The CDR3 runs to 16 residues. Germline V gene sequence: CDR1 MGHRA, CDR2 YSYEKL. CDR3 region: CASSQLGTFDRTEAFF. CDR3 bases: TGCGCCAGCAGCCAATTAGGGACTTTCGACCGGACTGAAGCTTTCTTT.

The chain recombines TRBV6-1 with TRBJ2-7; the D is unclear. This CDR3 is 14 amino acids long. Trimming took off 1 base at V and 3 bases at J, with 10 bases between the two ends. Germline loops: CDR1 MNHNS, CDR2 SASEGT. The CDR3 sequence is CASSEGLAHYEQYF. In DNA, the CDR3 is TGTGCCAGCAGTGAAGGTCTGGCCCACTACGAGCAGTACTTC.

The chain combines TRBV30 with TRBJ1-1, with D possibly TRBD1 on 6 matching bases. This CDR3 comprises 11 residues. Germline V gene data show CDR1 as GTSNPN and CDR2 as SVGIG (reference sequence). V lost 6 bases and J 8 bases, leaving 13 bases between the germline ends. The CDR3 spells CACWQGREAFF. The DNA for the CDR3 is TGTGCCTGTTGGCAGGGGCGCGAAGCTTTCTTT.

The chain is built from TRBV7-9 and TRBJ2-7; 9 nucleotides align to TRBD1. This CDR3 spans 12 amino acids. The ends lost 9 bases at V and 2 bases at J; junction bases unmatched: 2. CDR1 is SEHNR, CDR2 FQNEAQ, per germline (reference sequence). CDR3 sequence: CARGQGPYEQYF. CDR3 DNA: TGTGCCAGAGGACAGGGGCCCTACGAGCAGTACTTC.

V and J are TRBV27 and TRBJ1-5; TRBD1 agrees at 7 bases. The CDR3 spans 13 residues. Germline CDR1 is MNHEY and CDR2 is SMNVEV (reference sequence). Trimming at V came to 6 bases and at J to 3 bases, leaving 2 bases not matched to a gene. The CDR3 spells CASRGQYNQPQHF. The CDR3 DNA is TGTGCCAGCAGGGGACAGTACAATCAGCCCCAGCATTTT.

The genes are TRBV15 and TRBJ2-1; TRBD2 matches at 8 bases. J was trimmed by 4 bases and V by 1 base; bases with no gene match: 6. CDR3 length: 16 amino acids. CDR1 is LNHNV, CDR2 YYDKDF, per germline (reference sequence). In DNA, the CDR3 is TGTGCCACCAGCAGAGCCGGGACTAGACTATACAATGAGCAGTTCTTC. This codes for CATSRAGTRLYNEQFF.

Concerning this clone: Other DNA variants within this sample encode the same CDR3. The chain has TRBV30 and TRBJ2-7; 9 nucleotides line up with TRBD1. J lost 1 base, V lost 5 bases, and 6 bases had no gene match. The V gene's germline CDR1 is GTSNPN and CDR2 SVGIG (reference sequence). The CDR3 has 14 residues. CDR3 in amino acids: CAWSTGTGSYEQYF. CDR3 nucleotide sequence: TGTGCCTGGTCCACCGGGACAGGGTCCTACGAGCAGTACTTC.

The chain couples TRBV5-6 to TRBJ2-7; 10 nucleotides agree with TRBD2. The CDR3 has 15 amino acids. Trimming cost V 1 base and J 5 bases; bases outside gene matches: 6. Germline V lookup: CDR1 SGHDT, CDR2 YYEEEE. DNA for the CDR3: TGTGCCAGCAGCTTGATGTCTAGCGGGAGCCACGAGCAGTACTTC. It translates to CASSLMSSGSHEQYF.

J is TRBJ1-1 and V is TRBV7-9, with D uncertain. This CDR3 comprises 14 residues. V was clipped by 1 base and J by 5 bases, with 11 bases between them. In germline, CDR1 is SEHNR, CDR2 FQNEAQ (reference sequence). The CDR3 here is CASSLERAGTEAFF. The CDR3 bases are TGTGCCAGCAGCTTAGAGAGGGCTGGGACTGAAGCTTTCTTT.

The sample holds one count of this clone. The chain employs TRBV11-1 and TRBJ2-7; D may be TRBD2 (6 bases). Trimming pared 8 bases from V and 7 bases from J, leaving 12 bases between. Germline loops: CDR1 SGHAT, CDR2 FQDESV (reference sequence). The CDR3 is 11 residues long. CDR3 sequence: CASGHGTEQYF. The CDR3, as DNA: TGTGCCAGCGGGCACGGGACTGAGCAGTACTTC.

This sequence joins TRBV5-4 and TRBJ2-3, with 7 bases lining up with TRBD1. The V gene end was trimmed by 0 bases and the J gene end by 2 bases; junction bases not matched to a gene: 3. The CDR3 is 15 amino acids. Germline V gives CDR1 SGHNT, CDR2 YYREEE (reference sequence). The CDR3 DNA reads as TGTGCCAGCAGCTTGGGACAGGGCTACACAGATACGCAGTATTTT. Translating it yields CASSLGQGYTDTQYF.

The rearrangement uses TRBV15 and TRBJ2-4, with 9 nucleotides matching TRBD1. Germline CDR1 LNHNV, CDR2 YYDKDF (reference sequence). The junction had 4 bases not matched to a gene; V was cut back by 1 base and J by 15 bases. The CDR3 spans 12 residues. CDR3 in amino acids: CATSRAGQGLYF. CDR3 nucleotide sequence: TGTGCCACCAGCAGAGCGGGACAGGGACTGTACTTC.

CDR3 sequence: CASRQNTEAFF. Written as DNA, the CDR3 is TGTGCCAGTCGGCAAAACACTGAAGCTTTCTTT. The chain has TRBV6-1 and TRBJ1-1, with unresolved D. Trimming stripped 9 bases from V and 2 bases from J, with 7 bases between. CDR3 length: 11 residues. From germline, CDR1 is MNHNS and CDR2 SASEGT.

The genes are TRBV6-5 and TRBJ2-5; tentatively, D is TRBD1 (6 bases). The J call could be wrong; TRBJ2-7 is a better fit for the DNA end. CDR1 and CDR2 from the germline V gene are MNHEY and SVGAGI. The CDR3 has 14 amino acids. The CDR3 is CASSYSPGVYEQYF. The CDR3 region has the DNA TGTGCCAGCAGTTACTCTCCAGGGGTCTACGAGCAGTACTTC.

The genes are TRBV4-2 and TRBJ2-7, with D possibly TRBD1 on 6 matching bases. The CDR3 has 18 residues. Trimming removed 0 bases at V and 2 bases at J, with 20 bases between. Germline V gene lookup returns CDR1 LGHNA and CDR2 YNFKEQ. CDR3 bases: TGTGCCAGCAGCCAAGATGCCCCCGATCTAGGGGGTACCTACGAGCAGTACTTC. Its protein is CASSQDAPDLGGTYEQYF.

In DNA, the CDR3 is TGCGCCAGCAGCCAAGAAACTCGGACAGTCGAGCAGTACTTC. This gives the protein CASSQETRTVEQYF. V is TRBV4-1 and J is TRBJ2-7, with D perhaps matching TRBD1 (6 bases). The CDR3 has 14 amino acids. Germline V gene data show CDR1 as MGHRA and CDR2 as YSYEKL. V was trimmed by 0 bases and J by 6 bases, leaving 12 bases between them.

The chain carries TRBV27 and TRBJ1-1; weak D call: TRBD1 (5 bases). Trimming cost V 1 base and J 8 bases, with 8 bases left between them. The length of the CDR3 is 12 residues. Germline V gives CDR1 MNHEY, CDR2 SMNVEV (reference sequence). CDR3 region: CASSLWGREAFF. CDR3 sequence (DNA): TGTGCCAGCAGTTTATGGGGGAGGGAAGCTTTCTTT.

This clone was counted a single time. This chain joins TRBV6-1 and TRBJ1-5, with unresolved D. The CDR3 length is 14 residues. The V end lost 2 bases, the J end lost 4 bases, and 9 bases lay between the germline ends. In germline, CDR1 is MNHNS, CDR2 SASEGT. This chain's CDR3 is CASSEMGRNQPQHF. CDR3 DNA sequence: TGTGCCAGCAGTGAAATGGGGAGGAATCAGCCCCAGCATTTT.

The chain has TRBV11-2 and TRBJ1-4; D is ambiguous. Trimming stripped 5 bases from V and 0 bases from J, with 7 bases between. The length of the CDR3 is 14 residues. Germline V gene data show CDR1 as SGHAT and CDR2 as FQNNGV. CDR3 bases: TGTGCCAGCAGCCCCCTTGCAACTAATGAAAAACTGTTTTTT. Its translation is CASSPLATNEKLFF.

This chain joins TRBV27 and TRBJ1-2; 8 bases fit TRBD1. This CDR3 is 14 amino acids long. Germline CDR1 reads MNHEY; CDR2 reads SMNVEV (reference sequence). With 8 bases clipped from V and 4 bases from J, the junction kept 9 bases outside the gene matches. CDR3 sequence (DNA): TGTGCCAGCGGGCCGTTGGGGACAGGCTATGGCTACACCTTC. Protein sequence: CASGPLGTGYGYTF.

V and J are TRBV19 and TRBJ1-2; D not resolved. The CDR3 is made up of 14 amino acids. Germline CDR1 LNHDA, CDR2 SQIVND (reference sequence). Trimming pared 1 base from V and 4 bases from J, leaving 10 bases between. Here the CDR3 reads CASSIGGTTYGYTF. CDR3 DNA: TGTGCCAGTAGTATAGGGGGAACGACCTATGGCTACACCTTC.

The chain recombines TRBV25-1 with TRBJ1-2; 12 nucleotides agree with TRBD1. V was pared by 1 base and J by 3 bases, with 9 bases of the junction left unmatched. The CDR3 contains 18 residues. The V gene's germline CDR1 is MGHDK and CDR2 SYGVNS. CDR3 amino acids: CASSESLGTGGADYGYTF. CDR3 DNA sequence: TGTGCCAGCAGTGAATCCCTTGGGACAGGGGGCGCGGACTATGGCTACACCTTC.

The genes are TRBV4-1 and TRBJ2-3, with 13 bases fitting TRBD2. The V segment lost 6 bases and the J segment 6 bases; nucleotides outside the gene matches: 9. The V gene's germline CDR1 is MGHRA and CDR2 YSYEKL. This CDR3 is 16 amino acids long. Here the CDR3 DNA reads TGCGCCAGCAGTTTCGGACTAGCGGGGGAATGGGATACGCAGTATTTT. Its translation is CASSFGLAGEWDTQYF.